Listed here is a single T cell receptor (beta chain). Antigen specificity is unknown. PCR involved 60 Vbeta and 13 Jbeta primers. Here immunoSEQ multiplex PCR was the method, and the copy in TCRdb shows in-frame clones only, minus some. The table records over 95,000 clones, around 66% of them present only once. This sample stems from a study of cytomegalovirus exposure and HLA in healthy donors. Study information: Early on, a data release was issued that held roughly 86 million unique TCRs from HLA-typed donors.

Study-level results: HLA allele associations emerged for around 15,000 TCR beta sequences in a later analysis, at 0.05 false discovery rate. One later analysis reportedly identified an Asian-associated ancestry cluster that showed fewer N-insertions than the approximately 600-donor mean.

At the time of sampling, donors were nominally healthy, though unrecorded immune exposures were likely. This sequence originates from a man aged 18 to 30 in good health and CMV-seropositive. Sequencing input: PBMCs.

CDR3 loop: CASSPGFNEQFF. For the CDR3, the DNA is TGTGCCAGCAGTCCGGGGTTCAATGAGCAGTTCTTC. The gene calls are TRBV28 and TRBJ2-1; TRBD2 might be the D (5 bases). The CDR3 has 12 residues. The V gene lost 5 bases and the J gene lost 6 bases, with 8 bases spanning the gap. Germline values: CDR1 MDHEN, CDR2 SYDVKM. The full variable domain, in which reference TRBV28 and TRBJ2-1 provide the parts outside the CDR3, is DVKVTQSSRYLVKRTGEKVFLECVQDMDHENMFWYRQDPGLGLRLIYFSYDVKMKEKGDIPEGYSVSREKKERFSLILESASTNQTSMYLCASSPGFNEQFFGPGTRLTVL.